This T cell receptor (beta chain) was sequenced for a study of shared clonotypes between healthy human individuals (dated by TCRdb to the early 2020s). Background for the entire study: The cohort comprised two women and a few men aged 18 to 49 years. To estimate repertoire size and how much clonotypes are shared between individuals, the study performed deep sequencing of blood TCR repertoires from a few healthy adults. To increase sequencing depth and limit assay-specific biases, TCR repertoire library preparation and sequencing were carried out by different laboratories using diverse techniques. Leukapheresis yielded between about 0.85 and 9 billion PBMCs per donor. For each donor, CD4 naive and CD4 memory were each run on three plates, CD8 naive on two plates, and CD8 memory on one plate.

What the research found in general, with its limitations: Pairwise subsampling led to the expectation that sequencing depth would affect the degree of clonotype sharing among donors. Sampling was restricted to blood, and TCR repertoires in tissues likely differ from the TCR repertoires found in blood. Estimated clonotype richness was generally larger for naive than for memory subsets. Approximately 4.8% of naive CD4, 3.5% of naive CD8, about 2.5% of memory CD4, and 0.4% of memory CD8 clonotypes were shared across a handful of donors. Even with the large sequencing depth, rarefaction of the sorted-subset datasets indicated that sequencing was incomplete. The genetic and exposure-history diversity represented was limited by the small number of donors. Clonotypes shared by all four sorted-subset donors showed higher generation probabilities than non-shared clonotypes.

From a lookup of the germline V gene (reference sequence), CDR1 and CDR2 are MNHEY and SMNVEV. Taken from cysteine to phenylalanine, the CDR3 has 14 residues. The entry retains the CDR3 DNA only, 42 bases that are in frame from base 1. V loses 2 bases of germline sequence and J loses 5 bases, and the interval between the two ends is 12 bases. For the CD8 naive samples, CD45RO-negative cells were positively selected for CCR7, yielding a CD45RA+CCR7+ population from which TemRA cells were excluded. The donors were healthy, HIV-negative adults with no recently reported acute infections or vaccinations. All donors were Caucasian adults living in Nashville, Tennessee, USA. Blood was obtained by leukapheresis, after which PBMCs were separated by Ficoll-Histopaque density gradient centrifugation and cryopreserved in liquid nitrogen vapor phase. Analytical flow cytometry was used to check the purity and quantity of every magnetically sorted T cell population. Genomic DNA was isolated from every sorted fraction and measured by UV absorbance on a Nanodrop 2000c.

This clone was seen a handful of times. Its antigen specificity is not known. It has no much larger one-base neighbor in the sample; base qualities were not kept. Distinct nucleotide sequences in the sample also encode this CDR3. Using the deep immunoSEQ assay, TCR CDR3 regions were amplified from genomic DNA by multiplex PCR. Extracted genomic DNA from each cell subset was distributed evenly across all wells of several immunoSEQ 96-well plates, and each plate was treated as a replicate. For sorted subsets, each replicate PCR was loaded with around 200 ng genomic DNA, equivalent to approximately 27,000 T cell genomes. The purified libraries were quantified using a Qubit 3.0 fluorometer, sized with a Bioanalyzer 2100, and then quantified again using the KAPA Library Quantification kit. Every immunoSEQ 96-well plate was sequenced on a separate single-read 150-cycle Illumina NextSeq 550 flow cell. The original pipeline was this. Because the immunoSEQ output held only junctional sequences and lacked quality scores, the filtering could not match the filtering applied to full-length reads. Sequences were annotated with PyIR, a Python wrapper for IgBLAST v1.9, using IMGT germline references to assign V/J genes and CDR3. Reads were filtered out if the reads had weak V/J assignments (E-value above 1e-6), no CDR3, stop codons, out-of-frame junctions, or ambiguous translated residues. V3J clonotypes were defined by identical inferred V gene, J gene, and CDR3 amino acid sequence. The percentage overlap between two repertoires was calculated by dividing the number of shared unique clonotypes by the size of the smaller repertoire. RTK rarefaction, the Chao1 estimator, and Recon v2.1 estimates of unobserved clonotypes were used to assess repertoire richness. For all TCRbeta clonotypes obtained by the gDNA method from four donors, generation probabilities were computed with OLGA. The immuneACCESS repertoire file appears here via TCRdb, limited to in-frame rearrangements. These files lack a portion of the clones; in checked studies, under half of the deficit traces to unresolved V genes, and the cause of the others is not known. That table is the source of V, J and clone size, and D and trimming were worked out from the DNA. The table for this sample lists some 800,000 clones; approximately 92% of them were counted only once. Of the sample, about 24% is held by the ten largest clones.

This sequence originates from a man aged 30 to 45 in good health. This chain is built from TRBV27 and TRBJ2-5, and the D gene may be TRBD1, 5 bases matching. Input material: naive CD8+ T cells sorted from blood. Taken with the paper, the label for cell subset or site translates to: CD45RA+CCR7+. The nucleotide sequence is TGTGCCAGCAGTTTACAGGGTGTTGAGGAGACCCAGTACTTC. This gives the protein CASSLQGVEETQYF.